This T cell receptor (beta chain) emerged from a study of CD4 T cells in relation to SARS-CoV-2 and coronaviruses. Across the study: After 10 days of antigen culture, PBMC TCR beta CDR3s were sequenced. Broader study findings: In around two thirds of donors, memory CD4+ clonotypes crossrecognized SARS-CoV-2 and at least one common cold coronavirus spike. SARS-CoV-2-driven expansion was significantly weaker in crossreactive than monoreactive clones.

There are 17 residues in the CDR3. The ends were cut back, 5 bases at V and 3 bases at J, with 19 bases in the middle. The germline V gene has CDR1 MNHEY and CDR2 SVGEGT. The unexposed donors gave CD4+ T cells in about 2011-2018, prior to COVID-19. Isolation of CD4+ T cells took place after nine to ten days in culture. Cells permitting, SARS-CoV-2 S/N and four cold-coronavirus spikes were tested on unexposed-donor CD4+ T cells. Data came from immunoSEQ multiplex PCR; TCRdb stores just in-frame clones and leaves some out. The repertoire includes under 20,000 clones, roughly 80% of them detected once, and about 15% sits in the top ten. This clone was detected only a few times. Its antigen is unidentified.

The sample consisted of CD4+ T cells from PBMCs, cultured in vitro. This chain links TRBV6-2 or TRBV6-3 with TRBJ2-2; TRBD2 is a possible D gene (6 bases). This receptor was taken from a human donor in good health. CDR3 bases: TGTGCCAGCAGTACTATTCGACTAGGTGACTACACCGGGGAGCTGTTTTTT. Amino acid sequence: CASSTIRLGDYTGELFF.